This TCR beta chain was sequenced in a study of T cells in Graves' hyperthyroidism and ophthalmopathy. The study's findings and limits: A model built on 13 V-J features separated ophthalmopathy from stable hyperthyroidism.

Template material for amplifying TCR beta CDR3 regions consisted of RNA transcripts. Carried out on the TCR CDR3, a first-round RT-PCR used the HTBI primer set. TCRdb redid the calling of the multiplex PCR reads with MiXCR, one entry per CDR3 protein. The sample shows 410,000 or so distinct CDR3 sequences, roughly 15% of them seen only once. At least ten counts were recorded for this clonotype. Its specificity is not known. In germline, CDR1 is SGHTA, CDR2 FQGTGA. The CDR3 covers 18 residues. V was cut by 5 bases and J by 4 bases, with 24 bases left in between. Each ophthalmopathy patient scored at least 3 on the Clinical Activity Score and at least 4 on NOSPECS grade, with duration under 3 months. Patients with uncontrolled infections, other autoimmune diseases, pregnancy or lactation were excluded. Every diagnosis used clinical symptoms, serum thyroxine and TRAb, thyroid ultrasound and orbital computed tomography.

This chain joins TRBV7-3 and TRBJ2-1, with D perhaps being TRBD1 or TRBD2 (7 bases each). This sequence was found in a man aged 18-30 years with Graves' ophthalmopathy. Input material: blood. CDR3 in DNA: TGTGCCAGCAGCAGAAGGGGACAGCCGGGACTACCTTACAATGAGCAGTTCTTC. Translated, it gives CASSRRGQPGLPYNEQFF.